These 8 T cell receptor beta chains originate from one sample sequenced in a study of PD-1 blockade in classical Hodgkin lymphoma. Data came from immunoSEQ multiplex PCR; TCRdb stores just in-frame clones and leaves some out. The table shows under 35,000 clones, with roughly nine tenths occurring only once. The time point was: newly diagnosed, previously untreated cHL patient sample. Negative selection with magnetic separation was used to purify CD4+ T cells from thawed PBMCs. Sequenced: CD4+ T cells from blood. These receptors originate from a human donor with classical Hodgkin lymphoma.

The chain recombines TRBV28 with TRBJ1-2, with D unresolved. Germline CDR1 MDHEN, CDR2 SYDVKM. This CDR3 region has 10 residues. The V gene lost 11 bases and the J gene lost 4 bases, with 8 bases spanning the gap. The CDR3 region is CAAEGYGYTF. For the CDR3, the DNA is TGTGCCGCGGAGGGCTATGGCTACACCTTC.

J is TRBJ2-5 and V is TRBV5-4; TRBD2 agrees at 13 bases. This CDR3 is 16 amino acids long. The germline gives CDR1 SGHNT, CDR2 YYREEE (reference sequence). V lost 1 base and J lost 5; bases outside the gene matches: 5. CDR3 bases: TGTGCCAGCAGCTTGACTAGCGGGAGGGCGGGGGAGACCCAGTACTTC. It translates to CASSLTSGRAGETQYF.

V is TRBV7-9 and J is TRBJ2-2; 8 bases fit TRBD2. V shed 1 base and J 7 bases; nucleotides not matched to a gene: 5. The CDR3 has 15 residues. From germline, CDR1 is SEHNR and CDR2 FQNEAQ (reference sequence). The CDR3 DNA follows: TGTGCCAGCAGCTTAGAAGGCCTAGCGGGCGGGGAGCTGTTTTTT. This gives the protein CASSLEGLAGGELFF.

V usage is TRBV6-6 and J usage is TRBJ2-1; no firm D call. Germline CDR1 and CDR2: MNHNY and SVGAGI (reference sequence). The CDR3 contains 11 residues. V lost 11 bases to trimming and J lost 0 bases, with 5 bases between them. The CDR3 loop reads CAASSYNEQFF. The DNA for the CDR3 is TGTGCCGCCAGCTCCTACAATGAGCAGTTCTTC.

This clone was found once. This chain uses TRBV5-1 with TRBJ2-2; D remains unclear. Germline loops: CDR1 SGHRS, CDR2 YFSETQ. The CDR3 consists of 14 residues. Trimming shortened V by 10 bases and J by 0 bases, and 13 bases separated the two germline ends. The CDR3 nucleotides read TGCGCCGGACGCCCCGAGACGAACACCGGGGAGCTGTTTTTT. Translation: CAGRPETNTGELFF.

The chain links TRBV27 to TRBJ2-1; possibly TRBD1 for D (5 bases). The ends were cut back, 3 bases at V and 11 bases at J, with 8 bases in the middle. Germline values: CDR1 MNHEY, CDR2 SMNVEV (reference sequence). The length of the CDR3 is 11 residues. CDR3 protein: CASSLGRQQFF. The CDR3 DNA follows: TGTGCCAGCAGTTTGGGGCGTCAGCAGTTCTTC.

The chain employs TRBV14 and TRBJ2-6; no clear D gene. The CDR3 loop spans 19 amino acids. Germline V CDR1 and CDR2: SGHDN, FVKESK. Trimming stripped 2 bases from V and 0 bases from J, with 17 bases between. Here the CDR3 reads CASSQRFSSSDSGANVLTF. In DNA form, the CDR3 reads TGTGCCAGCAGCCAACGTTTCAGTTCTTCGGACTCTGGGGCCAACGTCCTGACTTTC.

J is TRBJ2-5 and V is TRBV7-2, with 7 bases fitting TRBD2. After removal of 2 bases from V and 11 bases from J, the junction contained 8 bases not matched to a gene. Germline CDR1 and CDR2: SGHTA and FQGNSA. The CDR3 sequence is 13 residues long. For the CDR3, the DNA is TGTGCCAGCAGCTTAACGGACGGGAGGAGACAGTACTTC. This sequence encodes CASSLTDGRRQYF.